The clone carrying this T cell receptor beta chain was recorded a few times. The antigen remains unidentified. The sample belongs to a study of blood T cells in healthy people across ages. Study findings and constraints: For the donors, CMV status was unknown and possibly confounded expanded clonotype changes.

Caucasian individuals from Russia who were healthy and aged about 6 to 95 acted as donors. It was with a sample-barcoded 5' primer and a J-beta primer mix that a second PCR of roughly 7 to 12 cycles was run. TCRdb reanalysed the 5' RACE reads using MiXCR and keeps one entry per CDR3 protein. The repertoire consists of 1.6 million or so distinct CDR3 sequences, with 34% occurring once and the leading ten covering roughly 12%. The CDR3 consists of 11 residues. The V and J ends lost 5 bases and 8 bases respectively, with 10 bases between them. Germline assignment: CDR1 GTSNPN and CDR2 SVGIG (reference sequence).

The TCR originated in a woman aged 25-40 years in good health. The chain is built from TRBV30 and TRBJ2-1; D call uncertain. The specimen sequenced was blood. Here the CDR3 DNA reads TGTGCCTGGTCTCCAAGGGATGAGCAGTTCTTC. Its translation is CAWSPRDEQFF.